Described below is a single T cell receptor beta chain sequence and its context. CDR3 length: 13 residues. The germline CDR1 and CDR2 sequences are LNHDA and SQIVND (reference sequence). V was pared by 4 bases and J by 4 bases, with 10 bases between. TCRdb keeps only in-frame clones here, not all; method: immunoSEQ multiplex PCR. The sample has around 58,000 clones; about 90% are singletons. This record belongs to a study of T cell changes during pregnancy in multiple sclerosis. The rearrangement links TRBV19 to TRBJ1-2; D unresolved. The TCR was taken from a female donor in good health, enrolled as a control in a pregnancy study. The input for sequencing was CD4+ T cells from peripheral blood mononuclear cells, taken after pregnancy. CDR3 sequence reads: CASSTLEGYGYTF. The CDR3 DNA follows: TGTGCCAGTAGTACCCTGGAGGGCTATGGCTACACCTTC.